Sequencing of this TCR beta chain was carried out in a study of regulatory and conventional T cells in RAG deficiency. The study, taken as a whole, reports: Sorted Omenn CD25-high CD127-low cells may not be bona fide Tregs. Shorter CDR3s in all patient subsets; >85% Treg-Tconv overlap in Omenn.

Notes on this clone: The antigen remains undetermined.

Sequencing used immunoSEQ multiplex PCR; TCRdb keeps in-frame clones, though not all of them. Of 40,000 to 55,000 clones listed, about 87% were seen once; the top ten hold about 0.5%. Genomic DNA came from blood conventional CD4+ T cells gated CD25-low CD127-high. Another study also made use of these data, one on regulatory T cells. That study adds: The PCR used 52 TRBV and 13 TRBJ primers. Skewed V and J usage and few unique V-J pairs marked patient repertoires, most in Tregs.

Material: CD4+ effector T cells sorted from blood. The sequence was obtained from a human donor in good health.

The CDR3: CASSNLAGGQDTQYF. Here the CDR3 DNA reads TGTGCCAGCAGTAACCTAGCGGGAGGTCAAGATACGCAGTATTTT. This chain uses TRBV28 with TRBJ2-3, with TRBD2 matching 11 bases. Germline CDR1 is MDHEN and CDR2 is SYDVKM. This CDR3 region has 15 residues. Unmatched junction bases numbered 6, after V lost 5 bases and J lost 5 bases.